This TCR beta chain was sequenced during a study of blood T cell repertoires in COVID-19. About the study: PBMCs, B-cell-depleted T cells, or T cells were the source of the cDNA or gDNA that made up the material.

In the original workflow: Nucleated cell counts were estimated from reference gene primer amplification. The data were produced by immunoSEQ multiplex PCR, yet TCRdb's version contains in-frame clones alone and is incomplete. For V, J and clone size, that table is used; D and trimming come from the DNA. The sample holds 140,000 or so clones, 85% seen once. Participants' own reports of clinical history determined their cohort assignment. What the recovered Cohort 3 donors had was two negative PCRs, clearance, or symptom resolution. CDR3 length equals 15 residues. The rearrangement links TRBV12-1 to TRBJ1-2; TRBD1 is the table's D call, not checked against the DNA. TRBV12-1 is classified as a pseudogene. The clonotype originates from a middle-aged woman who had recovered from COVID-19. Input material: PBMCs or T cells enriched from blood (not recorded which). The CDR3 sequence: CASSPLRPGGFGYTF. CDR3 nucleotide sequence: TGTGCCAGCAGCCCACTAAGGCCAGGGGGCTTTGGCTACACCTTC.